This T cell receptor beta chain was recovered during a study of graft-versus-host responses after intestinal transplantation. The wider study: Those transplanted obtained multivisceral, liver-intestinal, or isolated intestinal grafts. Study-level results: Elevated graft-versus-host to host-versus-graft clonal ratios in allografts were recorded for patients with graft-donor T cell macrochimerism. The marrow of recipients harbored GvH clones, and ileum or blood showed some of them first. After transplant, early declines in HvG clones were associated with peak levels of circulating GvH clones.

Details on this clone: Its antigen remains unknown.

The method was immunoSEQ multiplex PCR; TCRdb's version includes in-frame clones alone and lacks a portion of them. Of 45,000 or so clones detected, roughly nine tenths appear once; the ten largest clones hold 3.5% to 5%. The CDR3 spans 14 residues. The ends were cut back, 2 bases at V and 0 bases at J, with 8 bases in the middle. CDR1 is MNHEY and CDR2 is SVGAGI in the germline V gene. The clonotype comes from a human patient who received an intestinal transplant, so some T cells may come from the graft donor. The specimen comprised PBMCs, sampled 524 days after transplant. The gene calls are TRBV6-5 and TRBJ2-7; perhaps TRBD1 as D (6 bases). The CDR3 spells CASSYEQGSYEQYF. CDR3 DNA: TGTGCCAGCAGTTACGAACAGGGCTCCTACGAGCAGTACTTC.